Listed below are T cell receptor beta chains from one sample, sequenced in a study of blood T cell repertoires in COVID-19. Sequencing was performed with immunoSEQ multiplex PCR; in TCRdb, only in-frame clones are kept and a portion is missing. Among about 200,000 clones, 89% were seen once, and the ten largest hold 3.5% to 4.5%. Sequenced material: PBMCs or T cells enriched from blood (not recorded which). Receptors were obtained from a woman in her twenties or thirties with acute COVID-19. Both conserved end residues are part of each CDR3. Each record gives: D gene, J gene, CDR3 length, clone size, V gene, CDR3 DNA, CDR3 protein. A D gene is named only where the DNA matches it firmly. For some rows the clone size is stated as once, few or many, or as a class when expanded; others skip it.

TRBD2,TRBJ2-2,13,few,TRBV5-1,TGCGCCACCGCGGGGGTTTGGACCGGGGAGCTGTTTTTT,CATAGVWTGELFF
TRBD1,TRBJ1-2,16,NA,TRBV14,TGTGCCAGCAGCCAAGATTACACGGGGACAGGCTATGGCTACACCTTC,CASSQDYTGTGYGYTF
NA,TRBJ1-3,20,once,TRBV1,TGCACCAGCAGCCAACCACCGGGACAGGGGATCGGGGCCTCTGGAAACACCATATATTTT,CTSSQPPGQGIGASGNTIYF
NA,TRBJ2-1,14,once,TRBV7-9,TGTGCCAGCAGCTTACCTTCGGGGTTGAATGAGCAGTTCTTC,CASSLPSGLNEQFF
TRBD1,TRBJ1-2,13,NA,TRBV5-1,TGCGCCAGCAGCCCGGGACAGACCTATGGCTACACCTTC,CASSPGQTYGYTF
TRBD2,TRBJ2-5,16,NA,TRBV5-1,TGCGCCAGCAGCTTGGAGCGGGGGGCTTTCCAAGAGACCCAGTACTTC,CASSLERGAFQETQYF
TRBD1,TRBJ1-2,15,NA,TRBV4-2,TGTGCCAGCAGCCAAGTTCGGGGACAGAACTATGGCTACACCTTC,CASSQVRGQNYGYTF
NA,TRBJ1-2,11,NA,TRBV29-1,TGCAGCGTTGAAGACAGGGATGGCTACACCTTC,CSVEDRDGYTF
NA,TRBJ2-2,18,NA,TRBV5-1,TGCGCCAGCAGCTTGGGGGCGGGGGCCTCCCCGAACACCGGGGAGCTGTTTTTT,CASSLGAGASPNTGELFF
NA,TRBJ1-6,13,NA,TRBV6-4,TGTGCCAGCAGTGAGCAGGGTGGAACACCCCTCCACTTT,CASSEQGGTPLHF
NA,TRBJ1-2,13,once,TRBV6-5,TGTGCCAGCAGCCGCACCAGGGACTATGGCTACACCTTC,CASSRTRDYGYTF
NA,TRBJ2-7,13,few,TRBV7-3,TGTGCCAGCAGCTCCGGAGGTGGGGACGAGCAGTACTTC,CASSSGGGDEQYF
NA,TRBJ1-5,14,NA,TRBV6-5,TGTGCCAGCAGTTACGGGGGGGTCGGGCAGCCCCAGCATTTT,CASSYGGVGQPQHF
NA,TRBJ2-2,15,NA,TRBV9,TGTGCCAGCAGCGTAGTAGCCGGGAACACCGGGGAGCTGTTTTTT,CASSVVAGNTGELFF
TRBD1,TRBJ1-5,15,few,TRBV4-1,TGCGCCAGCAGCCGGCAACAGGGGGACAATCAGCCCCAGCATTTT,CASSRQQGDNQPQHF
TRBD1,TRBJ1-1,13,NA,TRBV5-1,TGCGCCAGCAGCTCACAGGGGGACACTGAAGCTTTCTTT,CASSSQGDTEAFF
TRBD1,TRBJ1-2,15,NA,TRBV6-5,TGTGCCAGCAGTTACCGGGACAGTCAAGACTATGGCTACACCTTC,CASSYRDSQDYGYTF
NA,TRBJ2-5,15,NA,TRBV15,TGTGCCACCAGCAGAGGGACTAAACCACAAGAGACCCAGTACTTC,CATSRGTKPQETQYF
TRBD1,TRBJ2-7,15,once,TRBV27,TGTGCCAGCACCATGCGGACAGGGGGTACCCACGAGCAGTACTTC,CASTMRTGGTHEQYF
NA,TRBJ2-5,16,once,TRBV5-1,TGCGCCAGCAGCGCCGGGGAGGATGGGATGAGGGAGACCCAGTACTTC,CASSAGEDGMRETQYF
NA,TRBJ1-6,15,few,TRBV3-1/TRBV3-2,TGTGCCAGCAGCCAAGTTAGGGAGGCGAATTCACCCCTCCACTTT,CASSQVREANSPLHF
NA,TRBJ1-5,12,NA,TRBV24-1,TGTGCCACCAGTGATAGAGATCAGCCCCAGCATTTT,CATSDRDQPQHF
NA,TRBJ2-4,16,NA,TRBV9,TGTGCCAGCAGCGGGGGGGGCTCACTAGCCAAAAACATTCAGTACTTC,CASSGGGSLAKNIQYF
NA,TRBJ1-1,13,NA,TRBV29-1,TGCAGCGTTGAAGATCCATTGAACACTGAAGCTTTCTTT,CSVEDPLNTEAFF
NA,TRBJ1-1,11,NA,TRBV2,TGTGCCACTTCCACAGGAACTGAAGCTTTCTTT,CATSTGTEAFF
NA,TRBJ1-2,16,once,TRBV28,TGTGCCATCCCCTCAACCCGCTTCGGAGCTAACTATGGCTACACCTTC,CAIPSTRFGANYGYTF